The 9 T cell receptor beta chains below come from one sample, sequenced in a study of cytomegalovirus exposure and HLA in healthy donors. Primers for the PCR totalled 60 Vbeta and 13 Jbeta. The data were produced by immunoSEQ multiplex PCR, yet TCRdb's version contains in-frame clones alone and is incomplete. The sample lists 150,000 to 200,000 clones; 76% were seen once. Sequenced input: PBMCs. The receptors were gathered from a man in his fifties or sixties in good health and CMV-seronegative.

This chain joins TRBV4-3 and TRBJ2-1; TRBD2 matches 14 bases. With 0 bases clipped from V and 3 bases from J, the junction kept 13 bases outside the gene matches. CDR1 is LGHNA, CDR2 YSLEER, per germline. CDR3 length: 21 residues. CDR3 coding DNA: TGCGCCAGCAGCCAAGATAGTTCCCCCGGACTAGCGGGAGGCGTCTACAATGAGCAGTTCTTC. Residues: CASSQDSSPGLAGGVYNEQFF.

The chain links TRBV29-1 to TRBJ1-2, with 8 bases lining up with TRBD1. After removal of 6 bases from V and 2 bases from J, the junction contained 2 bases not matched to a gene. CDR1 SQVTM and CDR2 ANQGSEA come from the germline V gene. This CDR3 comprises 12 residues. CDR3 nucleotide sequence: TGCAGCGTGGGGGACAGGAACTATGGCTACACCTTC. This gives the protein CSVGDRNYGYTF.

The V call is TRBV2, the J call TRBJ2-5; no definite D call. The CDR3 is 15 amino acids. Trimming left V 2 bases short and J 2 bases short, with 12 bases between. CDR1 and CDR2 from the germline V gene are SNHLY and FYNNEI. The CDR3 bases are TGTGCCAGCAGTGAAACAGTTCCCCGGCAAGAGACCCAGTACTTC. Its translation is CASSETVPRQETQYF.

In this sample, this clone turned up once. V is TRBV28 and J is TRBJ2-5, with 10 positions matching TRBD2. The CDR3 has 15 amino acids. Germline values: CDR1 MDHEN, CDR2 SYDVKM. V gave up 4 bases and J gave up 4 bases; unmatched junction bases: 6. CDR3 in DNA: TGTGCCAGCAGTTATAGGGTAGCGGGAGGAGAGACCCAGTACTTC. It codes for CASSYRVAGGETQYF.

The gene calls are TRBV14 and TRBJ1-6; possibly TRBD1 for D (6 bases). This CDR3 region has 15 residues. V was shortened by 1 base and J by 8 bases, with 12 bases between the two germline ends. CDR1 is SGHDN and CDR2 is FVKESK in the germline V gene. The CDR3 region is CASSQVSGQYSPLHF. For the CDR3, the DNA is TGTGCCAGCAGCCAAGTTTCCGGACAGTATTCACCCCTCCACTTT.

The gene calls are TRBV5-4 and TRBJ2-3, with 11 nucleotides matching TRBD2. The CDR3 has 16 residues. The germline CDR1 and CDR2 sequences are SGHNT and YYREEE (reference sequence). J gave up 4 bases and V 2 bases, and 6 bases lay outside the gene matches. The CDR3, as DNA: TGTGCCAGCAGCTTTCGACTAGCGGGAAGCTCAGATACGCAGTATTTT. Protein: CASSFRLAGSSDTQYF.

This chain joins TRBV6-5 and TRBJ2-2, with D possibly TRBD2 on 5 matching bases. Germline loops: CDR1 MNHEY, CDR2 SVGAGI. The length of the CDR3 is 15 residues. The V end was cut by 5 bases, the J end by 3 bases, with 13 bases between. The CDR3 sequence: CASSTRFGDTGELFF. In DNA, the CDR3 is TGTGCCAGCAGTACCAGATTCGGGGACACCGGGGAGCTGTTTTTT.

The chain has TRBV11-2 and TRBJ2-3, with D perhaps TRBD1 (5 bases). V was cut by 5 bases and J by 0 bases, with 15 bases left in between. Germline CDR1 reads SGHAT; CDR2 reads FQNNGV. This CDR3 comprises 16 residues. The chain's CDR3 is CASSPRQLSSTDTQYF. CDR3 DNA: TGTGCCAGCAGCCCTAGACAGCTATCTAGCACAGATACGCAGTATTTT.

V usage is TRBV28 and J usage is TRBJ2-5; 14 bases line up with TRBD2. Germline lookup yields CDR1 MDHEN and CDR2 SYDVKM. V shed 5 bases and J 4 bases; nucleotides not matched to a gene: 9. The CDR3 is 17 residues long. The CDR3 loop is CASSPTGLAGGRETQYF. The CDR3 DNA reads TGTGCCAGCAGTCCCACCGGACTAGCGGGAGGAAGAGAGACCCAGTACTTC.